These 20 T cell receptor beta chains originate from one sample sequenced in a study of cytomegalovirus exposure and HLA in healthy donors. Assay used: immunoSEQ multiplex PCR; TCRdb lists only in-frame clones, some missing. The table records 99,000 or so clones, about 85% of them present only once. The sequencing sample was made of PBMCs. The receptor set was obtained from a young woman in good health and CMV-seropositive.

The chain employs TRBV5-1 and TRBJ2-5, with 7 bases that match TRBD1. The germline V gene encodes CDR1 SGHRS and CDR2 YFSETQ. The CDR3 loop spans 14 amino acids. V shed 4 bases, J shed 1 base, and the junction held 4 bases outside the gene matches. The CDR3 sequence: CASSPGTAQETQYF. CDR3 coding DNA: TGCGCCAGCAGCCCCGGGACAGCCCAAGAGACCCAGTACTTC.

DNA of the CDR3: TGTGCCAGCAGCTTAAAGGCAAGGCGGGAGGGCTACAATGAGCAGTTCTTC. It yields the protein CASSLKARREGYNEQFF. This chain links TRBV7-3 with TRBJ2-1, with 9 bases aligning to TRBD2. The CDR3 spans 17 residues. V lost 1 base and J lost 3; bases outside the gene matches: 7. Germline CDR1 is SGHTA and CDR2 is FQGTGA.

The DNA for the CDR3 is TGTGCCAGCAGCTTAGGGACAGGGGGCACTCAGCCCCAGCATTTT. Translation gives CASSLGTGGTQPQHF. This chain links TRBV7-9 with TRBJ1-5; 11 positions agree with TRBD1. This CDR3 is 15 amino acids long. Trimming cost V 1 base and J 6 bases; bases outside gene matches: 2. Per the germline V gene, CDR1 is SEHNR and CDR2 is FQNEAQ (reference sequence).

The chain is built from TRBV18 and TRBJ2-7; a possible D gene is TRBD1 (5 bases). Germline V gene sequence: CDR1 KGHSH, CDR2 LQKENI. The CDR3 spans 16 residues. V shed 6 bases and J shed 6 bases, with 24 bases lying between them. The CDR3 sequence: CASSRRRERGPPEQYF. The DNA of the CDR3 is TGTGCCAGCTCCCGCCGTAGGGAAAGGGGCCCTCCCGAGCAGTACTTC.

On this clone: Germline and junction disagree at one end, which may indicate a read error. CDR3 region: CASSLQGDAGELFF. CDR3 sequence (DNA): TGTGCTAGCAGCTTACAGGGGGACGCCGGGGAGCTGTTTTTT. V usage is TRBV7-7 and J usage is TRBJ2-2; 8 bases are shared with TRBD1. Germline values: CDR1 SSHAT, CDR2 FNYEAQ (reference sequence). The CDR3 spans 14 residues.

The chain uses TRBV7-3 and TRBJ2-3; D is ambiguous. Germline V gene lookup returns CDR1 SGHTA and CDR2 FQGTGA. V was pared by 0 bases and J by 2 bases, with 6 bases between. The CDR3 runs 14 residues. The CDR3 spells CASSLTSVTDTQYF. The CDR3, as DNA: TGTGCCAGCAGCTTAACATCTGTCACAGATACGCAGTATTTT.

The rearrangement joins TRBV19 to TRBJ1-1; D gene uncertain. Trimming stripped 5 bases from V and 1 base from J, with 11 bases between. Germline V gives CDR1 LNHDA, CDR2 SQIVND (reference sequence). This CDR3 comprises 14 residues. The CDR3 reads CASSLAPGNTEAFF. CDR3 coding DNA: TGTGCCAGTAGTTTAGCTCCAGGGAACACTGAAGCTTTCTTT.

The rearrangement uses TRBV29-1 and TRBJ1-2, with TRBD1 matching 7 bases. The CDR3 extends over 17 amino acids. V dropped 0 bases and J dropped 8; count of bases not matched to a gene: 18. The germline CDR1 and CDR2 sequences are SQVTM and ANQGSEA. CDR3 coding DNA: TGCAGCGTTGAAGATCAAGGGGCGGGACAGCCCTCTAGGGGCTACACCTTC. Its translation: CSVEDQGAGQPSRGYTF.

V gene TRBV9 combines with J gene TRBJ1-3, with 8 bases that match TRBD1. V lost 3 bases to trimming and J lost 3 bases; unmatched junction nucleotides: 5. The CDR3 has 15 amino acids. Germline lookup yields CDR1 SGDLS and CDR2 YYNGEE. In DNA form, the CDR3 reads TGTGCCAGCAGCGCTGAGGACAGGGATGGAAACACCATATATTTT. This gives the protein CASSAEDRDGNTIYF.

This clone was observed a single time. The chain is built from TRBV7-8 and TRBJ2-5, with TRBD2 as a possible D gene (6 bases). The assigned J gene may be wrong: the sequence end matches TRBJ2-7 better. CDR3 length: 15 amino acids. CDR1 is SGHVS and CDR2 is FQNEAQ in the germline V gene. The CDR3 is CASSLARGTSYEQYF. CDR3 bases: TGTGCCAGCAGCTTAGCGCGGGGCACCTCCTACGAGCAGTACTTC.

The rearrangement joins TRBV4-1 to TRBJ1-2; no reliable D call. V lost 2 bases, J lost 5 bases, and 15 bases lay in between. This CDR3 region has 15 residues. Germline V gives CDR1 MGHRA, CDR2 YSYEKL. This CDR3 reads CASSQPTQPPYGYTF. The DNA of the CDR3 is TGCGCCAGCAGCCAACCAACACAACCTCCTTATGGCTACACCTTC.

The chain carries TRBV18 and TRBJ2-4; D is unclear. CDR3 length: 15 residues. Trimming took off 3 bases at V and 6 bases at J, with 15 bases between the two ends. CDR1 and CDR2 (germline): KGHSH, LQKENI. The CDR3 region is CASSPPVSRRNIQYF. The CDR3 nucleotides are TGTGCCAGCTCACCTCCTGTGAGCCGCCGAAACATTCAGTACTTC.

The chain combines TRBV30 with TRBJ2-1; 9 bases fit TRBD2. Looked up from germline, CDR1 is GTSNPN and CDR2 is SVGIG (reference sequence). The CDR3 runs to 13 residues. Trimming at V came to 0 bases and at J to 10 bases, leaving 4 bases not matched to a gene. The CDR3 is CAWSVAGGGEQFF. The CDR3 nucleotides are TGTGCCTGGAGTGTAGCGGGAGGCGGGGAGCAGTTCTTC. Drawing the rest from reference TRBV30 and TRBJ2-1, the complete variable domain is SQTIHQWPATLVQPVGSPLSLECTVEGTSNPNLYWYRQAAGRGLQLLFYSVGIGQISSEVPQNLSASRPQDRQFILSSKKLLLSDSGFYLCAWSVAGGGEQFFGPGTRLTVL.

The chain has TRBV19 and TRBJ1-5; D is possibly TRBD1 (5 bases). V lost 5 bases to trimming and J lost 6 bases, with 17 bases between them. The CDR3 totals 15 residues. The V gene's germline CDR1 is LNHDA and CDR2 SQIVND (reference sequence). As DNA, the CDR3 is TGTGCCAGTAGTCCCGGTATGGGGGGAGGTCAGCCCCAGCATTTT. Amino acid sequence: CASSPGMGGGQPQHF.

V gene TRBV5-1 combines with J gene TRBJ2-3, with TRBD2 as a possible D gene (5 bases). This CDR3 contains 13 residues. Germline-derived CDR1 and CDR2 are SGHRS and YFSETQ. V was pared by 1 base and J by 9 bases, with 12 bases between. The CDR3 nucleotides read TGCGCCAGCAGCTTGACCGGGATGGACACGCAGTATTTT. It specifies CASSLTGMDTQYF.

The chain is built from TRBV5-1 and TRBJ2-1; the match to TRBD2 covers 9 bases. The length of the CDR3 is 15 residues. Germline V lookup: CDR1 SGHRS, CDR2 YFSETQ. V lost 0 bases, J lost 8 bases, and 6 bases stayed unmatched. CDR3 bases: TGCGCCAGCAGCTTGGGTAGCGGGAGTGGAGATGAGCAGTTCTTC. This translates into CASSLGSGSGDEQFF. Full variable domain (remainder filled in from reference TRBV5-1 and TRBJ2-1): KAGVTQTPRYLIKTRGQQVTLSCSPISGHRSVSWYQQTPGQGLQFLFEYFSETQRNKGNFPGRFSGRQFSNSRSEMNVSTLELGDSALYLCASSLGSGSGDEQFFGPGTRLTVL.

The gene calls are TRBV5-1 and TRBJ2-7; 8 nucleotides line up with TRBD1. The CDR3 spans 14 residues. Germline CDR1 reads SGHRS; CDR2 reads YFSETQ. V lost 4 bases, J lost 1 base, and 4 bases stayed unmatched. This CDR3 is CASSLRTGSYEQYF. The CDR3 bases are TGCGCCAGCAGCCTTCGGACAGGGTCCTACGAGCAGTACTTC.

The J gene is TRBJ2-5, the V gene TRBV7-9; possible D gene TRBD1, 7 bases. The CDR3 extends over 12 amino acids. CDR1 and CDR2 (germline): SEHNR, FQNEAQ (reference sequence). V lost 11 bases to trimming and J lost 1 base, with 11 bases between them. The CDR3 DNA follows: TGTGCCGGGCGGGACAGCCAAGAGACCCAGTACTTC. Translation gives CAGRDSQETQYF.

This chain links TRBV19 with TRBJ2-4; D may be TRBD2 (5 bases). CDR1 LNHDA and CDR2 SQIVND come from the germline V gene (reference sequence). V gave up 3 bases and J gave up 8 bases, with 17 bases separating them. The CDR3 totals 15 residues. In nucleotides, the CDR3 is TGTGCCAGTAGTATTTACGGGGTTGGCGGAGACATTCAGTACTTC. Translation gives CASSIYGVGGDIQYF.

The chain links TRBV27 to TRBJ1-5; the D is unclear. The CDR3 loop spans 16 amino acids. Trimming took 5 bases from V and 0 from J, leaving 14 bases between them. CDR1 is MNHEY and CDR2 is SMNVEV in the germline V gene (reference sequence). For the CDR3, the DNA is TGTGCCAGCAGTCCCTCCGCCGGAGATAGCAATCAGCCCCAGCATTTT. Amino acid sequence: CASSPSAGDSNQPQHF.